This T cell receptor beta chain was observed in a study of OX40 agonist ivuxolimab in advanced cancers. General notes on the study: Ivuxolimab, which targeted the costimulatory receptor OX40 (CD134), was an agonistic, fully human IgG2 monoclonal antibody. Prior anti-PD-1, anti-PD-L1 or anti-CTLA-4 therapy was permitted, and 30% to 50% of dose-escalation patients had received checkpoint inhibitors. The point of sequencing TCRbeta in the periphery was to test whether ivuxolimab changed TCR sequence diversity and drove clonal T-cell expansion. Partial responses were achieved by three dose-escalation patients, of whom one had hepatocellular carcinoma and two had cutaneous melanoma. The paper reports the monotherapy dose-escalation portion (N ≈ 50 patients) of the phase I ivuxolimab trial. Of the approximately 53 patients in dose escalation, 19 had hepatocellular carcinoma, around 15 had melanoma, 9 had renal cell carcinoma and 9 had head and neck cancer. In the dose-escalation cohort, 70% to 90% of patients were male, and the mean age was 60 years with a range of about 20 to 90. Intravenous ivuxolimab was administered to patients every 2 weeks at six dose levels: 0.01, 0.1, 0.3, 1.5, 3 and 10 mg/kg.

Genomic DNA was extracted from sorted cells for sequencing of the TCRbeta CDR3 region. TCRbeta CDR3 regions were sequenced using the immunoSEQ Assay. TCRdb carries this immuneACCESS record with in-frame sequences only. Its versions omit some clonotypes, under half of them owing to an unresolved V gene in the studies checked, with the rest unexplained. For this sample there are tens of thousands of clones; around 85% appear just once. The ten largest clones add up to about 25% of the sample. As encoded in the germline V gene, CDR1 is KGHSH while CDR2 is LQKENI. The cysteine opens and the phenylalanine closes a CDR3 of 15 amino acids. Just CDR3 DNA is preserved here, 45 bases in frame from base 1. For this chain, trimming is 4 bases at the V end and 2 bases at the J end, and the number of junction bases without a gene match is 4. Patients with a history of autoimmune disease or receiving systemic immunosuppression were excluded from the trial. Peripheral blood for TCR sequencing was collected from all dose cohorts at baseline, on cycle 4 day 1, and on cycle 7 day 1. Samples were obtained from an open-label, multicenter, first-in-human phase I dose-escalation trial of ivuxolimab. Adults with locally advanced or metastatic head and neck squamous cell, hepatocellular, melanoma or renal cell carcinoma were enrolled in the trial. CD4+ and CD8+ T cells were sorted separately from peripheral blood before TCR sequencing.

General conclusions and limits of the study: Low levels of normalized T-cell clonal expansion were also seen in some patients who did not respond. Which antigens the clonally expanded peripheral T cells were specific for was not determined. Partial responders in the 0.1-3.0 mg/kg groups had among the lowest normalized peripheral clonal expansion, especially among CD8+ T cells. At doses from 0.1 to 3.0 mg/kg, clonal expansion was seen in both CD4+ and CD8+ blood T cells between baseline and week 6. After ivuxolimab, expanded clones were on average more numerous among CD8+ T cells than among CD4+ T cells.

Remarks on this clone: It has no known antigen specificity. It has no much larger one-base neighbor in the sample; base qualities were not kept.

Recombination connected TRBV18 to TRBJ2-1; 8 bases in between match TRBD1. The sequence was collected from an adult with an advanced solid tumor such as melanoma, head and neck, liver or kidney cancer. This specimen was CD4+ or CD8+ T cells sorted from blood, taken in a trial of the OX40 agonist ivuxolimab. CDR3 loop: CASSQGQGPYNEQFF. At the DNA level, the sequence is TGTGCCAGCTCACAAGGACAGGGTCCCTACAATGAGCAGTTCTTC. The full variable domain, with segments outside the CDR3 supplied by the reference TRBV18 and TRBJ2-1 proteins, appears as NAGVMQNPRHLVRRRGQEARLRCSPMKGHSHVYWYRQLPEEGLKFMVYLQKENIIDESGMPKERFSAEFPKEGPSILRIQQVVRGDSAAYFCASSQGQGPYNEQFFGPGTRLTVL.